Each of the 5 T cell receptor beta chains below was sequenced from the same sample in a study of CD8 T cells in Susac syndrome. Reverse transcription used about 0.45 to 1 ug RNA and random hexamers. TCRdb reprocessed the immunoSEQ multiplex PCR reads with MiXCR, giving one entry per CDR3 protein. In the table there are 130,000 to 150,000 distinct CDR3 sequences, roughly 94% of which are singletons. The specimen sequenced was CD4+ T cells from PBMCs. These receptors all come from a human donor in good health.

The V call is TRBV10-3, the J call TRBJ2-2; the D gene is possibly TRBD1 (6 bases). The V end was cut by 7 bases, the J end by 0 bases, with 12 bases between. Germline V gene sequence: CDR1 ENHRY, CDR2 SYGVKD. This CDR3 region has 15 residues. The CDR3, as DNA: TGTGCCATCACAGGGGTCGAGTCGAACACCGGGGAGCTGTTTTTT. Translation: CAITGVESNTGELFF.

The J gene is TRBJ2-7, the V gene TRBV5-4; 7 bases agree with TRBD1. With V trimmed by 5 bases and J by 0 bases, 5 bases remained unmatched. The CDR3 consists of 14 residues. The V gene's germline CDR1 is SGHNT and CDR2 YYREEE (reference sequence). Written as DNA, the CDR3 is TGTGCCAGCAGTTACGGGACAGTCTCCTACGAGCAGTACTTC. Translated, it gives CASSYGTVSYEQYF.

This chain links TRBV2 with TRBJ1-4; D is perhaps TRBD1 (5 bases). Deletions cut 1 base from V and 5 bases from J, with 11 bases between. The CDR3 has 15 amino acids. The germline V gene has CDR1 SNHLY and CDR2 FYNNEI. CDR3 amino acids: CASSEETGPNEKLFF. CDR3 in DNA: TGTGCCAGCAGTGAAGAAACAGGCCCGAATGAAAAACTGTTTTTT.

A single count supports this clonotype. The CDR3 reads CSPIQGFLLEQYF. CDR3 in DNA: TGCAGTCCCATCCAGGGCTTCCTCCTGGAGCAGTACTTC. This rearrangement joins TRBV20-1 to TRBJ2-7; D is perhaps TRBD1 (5 bases). With 8 bases removed from V and 7 bases from J, the gap between germline ends came to 21 bases. Germline V gene data show CDR1 as DFQATT and CDR2 as SNEGSKA (reference sequence). CDR3 length: 13 residues.

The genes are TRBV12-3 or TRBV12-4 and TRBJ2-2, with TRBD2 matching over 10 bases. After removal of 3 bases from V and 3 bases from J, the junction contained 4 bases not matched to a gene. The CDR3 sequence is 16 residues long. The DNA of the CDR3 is TGTGCCAGCAGTTTGGCTAGCGGGAGCTACACCGGGGAGCTGTTTTTT. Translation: CASSLASGSYTGELFF.